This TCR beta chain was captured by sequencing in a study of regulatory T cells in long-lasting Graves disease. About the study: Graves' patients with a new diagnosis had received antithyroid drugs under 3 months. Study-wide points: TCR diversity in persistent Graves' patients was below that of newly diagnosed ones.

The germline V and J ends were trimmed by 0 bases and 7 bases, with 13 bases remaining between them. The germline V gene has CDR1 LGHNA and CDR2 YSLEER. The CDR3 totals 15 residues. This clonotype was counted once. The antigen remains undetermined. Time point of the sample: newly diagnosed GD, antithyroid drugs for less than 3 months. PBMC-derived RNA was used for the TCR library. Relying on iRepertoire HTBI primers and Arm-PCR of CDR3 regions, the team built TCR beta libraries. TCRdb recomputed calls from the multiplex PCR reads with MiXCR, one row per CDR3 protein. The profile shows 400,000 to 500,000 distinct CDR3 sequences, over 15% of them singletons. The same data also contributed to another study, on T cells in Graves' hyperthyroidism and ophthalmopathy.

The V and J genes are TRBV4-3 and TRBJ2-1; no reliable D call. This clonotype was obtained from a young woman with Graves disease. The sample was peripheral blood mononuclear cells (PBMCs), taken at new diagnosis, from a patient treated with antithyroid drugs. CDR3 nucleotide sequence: TGCGCCAGCAGCCAAGACGGTAACAGACTGAATGAGCAGTTCTTC. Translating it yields CASSQDGNRLNEQFF.